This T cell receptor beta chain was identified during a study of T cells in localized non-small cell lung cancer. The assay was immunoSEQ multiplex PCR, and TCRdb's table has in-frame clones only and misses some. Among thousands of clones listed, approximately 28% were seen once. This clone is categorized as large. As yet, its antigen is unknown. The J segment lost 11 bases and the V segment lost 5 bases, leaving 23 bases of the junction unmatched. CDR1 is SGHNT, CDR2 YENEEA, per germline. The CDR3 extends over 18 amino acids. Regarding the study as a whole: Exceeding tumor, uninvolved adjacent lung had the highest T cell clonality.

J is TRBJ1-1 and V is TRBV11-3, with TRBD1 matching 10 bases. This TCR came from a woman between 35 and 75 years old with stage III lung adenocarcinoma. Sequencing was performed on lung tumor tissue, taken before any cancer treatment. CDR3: CASSPFSGTGESGRTAFF. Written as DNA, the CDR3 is TGTGCCAGCAGCCCATTCTCCGGGACAGGGGAAAGCGGGCGGACGGCTTTCTTT.